The 23 T cell receptor beta chains listed next were all sequenced from one sample in a study of T-cell memory formation after mild COVID-19. TCRdb ran MiXCR on the 5' RACE reads and lists one entry per CDR3 protein. The repertoire consists of hundreds of thousands of distinct CDR3 sequences, with about 20% occurring once and the leading ten covering approximately 12%. Sequenced input: PBMCs or a T cell subset sorted from them (not recorded which). The receptors originated from an adult woman who had mild COVID-19 (a few samples of this study predate the infection). Cell type and time point are not known.

This sequence joins TRBV30 and TRBJ2-6, with D maybe TRBD2 (5 bases). Germline CDR1 is GTSNPN and CDR2 is SVGIG (reference sequence). The CDR3 is 14 residues long. V shed 0 bases and J shed 2 bases, with 5 bases lying between them. The CDR3 protein is CAWSVLAGANVLTF. The CDR3 DNA reads as TGTGCCTGGAGTGTACTAGCTGGGGCCAACGTCCTGACTTTC.

This clonotype was detected a few times. The chain is built from TRBV29-1 and TRBJ2-3, with 7 bases aligning to TRBD2. The junction had 9 bases not matched to a gene; V was cut back by 5 bases and J by 1 base. Germline loops: CDR1 SQVTM, CDR2 ANQGSEA. CDR3 length: 15 amino acids. The CDR3: CSVSAGTTGTDTQYF. DNA of the CDR3: TGCAGCGTTTCAGCGGGGACGACAGGCACAGATACGCAGTATTTT.

This clonotype was observed once. The V gene is TRBV6-7, the J gene TRBJ2-1; possible D gene TRBD2, 5 bases. TRBV6-7 is treated as an ORF (open reading frame) with a function not yet certain. The germline V and J ends were trimmed by 6 bases and 8 bases, with 20 bases remaining between them. The CDR3 runs 15 residues. CDR3 sequence reads: CASSALGGGVDEQFF. CDR3 sequence (DNA): TGTGCCAGCAGCGCCCTTGGAGGCGGAGTCGATGAGCAGTTCTTC.

V usage is TRBV9 and J usage is TRBJ2-2; weak D call: TRBD1 (6 bases). The length of the CDR3 is 14 residues. Trimming removed 2 bases at V and 4 bases at J, with 9 bases between. Germline assignment: CDR1 SGDLS and CDR2 YYNGEE. The CDR3 nucleotides read TGTGCCAGCAGCGTCCGACAGGTCACCGGGGAGCTGTTTTTT. The encoded protein is CASSVRQVTGELFF. Filled out from reference TRBV9 and TRBJ2-2, the complete variable domain reads DSGVTQTPKHLITATGQRVTLRCSPRSGDLSVYWYQQSLDQGLQFLIQYYNGEERAKGNILERFSAQQFPDLHSELNLSSLELGDSALYFCASSVRQVTGELFFGEGSRLTVL.

The table lists this clonotype with a few counts. The chain is built from TRBV7-9 and TRBJ2-5, with 8 bases that match TRBD2. The CDR3 contains 15 residues. Germline trimming cut 3 bases from V and 0 bases from J; bases unmatched to any gene: 3. Germline CDR1 reads SEHNR; CDR2 reads FQNEAQ (reference sequence). The DNA for the CDR3 is TGTGCCAGCAGCTTGAATAGCGGGGACCAAGAGACCCAGTACTTC. Translating it yields CASSLNSGDQETQYF.

This chain connects TRBV6-1 to TRBJ2-7; either TRBD1 or TRBD2 may supply D (5 bases each). Germline CDR1 and CDR2: MNHNS and SASEGT. The length of the CDR3 is 14 residues. Trimming removed 5 bases from V and 2 bases from J, with 13 bases in between. The CDR3: CASSRGTNTYEQYF. CDR3 nucleotides: TGTGCCAGCAGTAGAGGGACGAATACCTACGAGCAGTACTTC.

This clonotype came up a few times. This rearrangement joins TRBV5-1 to TRBJ2-1, with a possible D match to TRBD1 (6 bases). Germline assignment: CDR1 SGHRS and CDR2 YFSETQ. The CDR3 runs to 16 residues. Deletions cut 4 bases from V and 8 bases from J, with 22 bases between. DNA for the CDR3: TGCGCCAGCAGCCCCCCACCGGGACAAGGGTTATATGAGCAGTTCTTC. Translation: CASSPPPGQGLYEQFF.

The chain couples TRBV7-6 to TRBJ1-1; D unresolved. V dropped 5 bases and J dropped 4 bases, with 8 bases sitting between them. The CDR3 consists of 12 residues. Germline loops: CDR1 SGHVS, CDR2 FNYEAQ. The CDR3 DNA is TGTGCCAGCAGCCAGGACGGCACTGAAGCTTTCTTT. Protein product: CASSQDGTEAFF. The entire variable domain, with the rest obtained from reference TRBV7-6 and TRBJ1-1, is as follows: GAGVSQSPRYKVTKRGQDVALRCDPISGHVSLYWYRQALGQGPEFLTYFNYEAQQDKSGLPNDRFSAERPEGSISTLTIQRTEQRDSAMYRCASSQDGTEAFFGQGTRLTVV.

Only a few counts were recorded for this clonotype. The rearrangement uses TRBV2 and TRBJ2-1; the match to TRBD1 covers 12 bases. Germline values: CDR1 SNHLY, CDR2 FYNNEI. The V and J ends lost 7 bases and 4 bases, in that order; junction bases with no gene match: 5. The CDR3 totals 15 residues. CDR3 sequence (DNA): TGTGCCAGCAAAGGGACAGGGGGCCGGTACAATGAGCAGTTCTTC. This codes for CASKGTGGRYNEQFF.

This clonotype was seen a few times. The rearrangement links TRBV3-1 to TRBJ2-2, with D maybe TRBD1 (5 bases). V was shortened by 2 bases and J by 3 bases, with 7 bases between the two germline ends. Looked up from germline, CDR1 is LGHDT and CDR2 is YNNKEL (reference sequence). CDR3 length: 14 amino acids. CDR3 DNA sequence: TGTGCCAGCAGCCAATTAGGGGACACCGGGGAGCTGTTTTTT. It codes for CASSQLGDTGELFF. Supplemented by reference TRBV3-1 and TRBJ2-2, the full variable domain reads DTAVSQTPKYLVTQMGNDKSIKCEQNLGHDTMYWYKQDSKKFLKIMFSYNNKELIINETVPNRFSPKSPDKAHLNLHINSLELGDSAVYFCASSQLGDTGELFFGEGSRLTVL.

The genes are TRBV9 and TRBJ2-7; D is possibly TRBD1 (5 bases). Germline V gene sequence: CDR1 SGDLS, CDR2 YYNGEE. Trimming removed 4 bases from V and 3 bases from J, with 14 bases in between. The CDR3 has 14 amino acids. The CDR3 is CASSPNGQSYEQYF. The CDR3 nucleotides are TGTGCCAGCAGCCCTAACGGACAAAGCTACGAGCAGTACTTC.

A few counts support this clonotype. The chain couples TRBV9 to TRBJ2-1; the D gene could be TRBD1 or TRBD2 (5 bases each). The CDR3 totals 12 residues. V was trimmed by 2 bases and J by 9 bases, leaving 9 bases between them. From germline, CDR1 is SGDLS and CDR2 YYNGEE. The CDR3 spells CASSVRGAEQFF. For the CDR3, the DNA is TGTGCCAGCAGCGTTAGAGGGGCTGAGCAGTTCTTC.

The chain links TRBV5-5 to TRBJ2-5; possibly TRBD1 for D (6 bases). The V end lost 0 bases, the J end lost 5 bases, and 14 bases lay between the germline ends. CDR3 length: 15 amino acids. Looked up from germline, CDR1 is SGHKS and CDR2 is YYEKEE (reference sequence). Here the CDR3 reads CASSLGSGVKETQYF. CDR3 DNA: TGTGCCAGCAGCTTGGGGTCAGGGGTGAAGGAGACCCAGTACTTC. The complete variable domain, with remaining parts taken from reference TRBV5-5 and TRBJ2-5, reads DAGVTQSPTHLIKTRGQQVTLRCSPISGHKSVSWYQQVLGQGPQFIFQYYEKEERGRGNFPDRFSARQFPNYSSELNVNALLLGDSALYLCASSLGSGVKETQYFGPGTRLLVL.

J is TRBJ2-7 and V is TRBV21-1. TRBV21-1 corresponds to a pseudogene. The CDR3 covers 13 residues. The CDR3 is CASSLDSVPEQYF. CDR3 bases: TGTGCCAGCAGCCTAGACTCGGTGCCCGAGCAGTACTTC.

The chain is built from TRBV7-3 and TRBJ2-1; 7 bases match TRBD2. Germline V gene sequence: CDR1 SGHTA, CDR2 FQGTGA. The length of the CDR3 is 17 residues. The V segment lost 0 bases and the J segment 0 bases; nucleotides outside the gene matches: 5. CDR3 amino acids: CASSLTGLADSYNEQFF. Written as DNA, the CDR3 is TGTGCCAGCAGCTTAACTGGTCTAGCGGACTCCTACAATGAGCAGTTCTTC.

The chain combines TRBV5-5 with TRBJ2-5, with 9 bases aligning to TRBD1. V lost 5 bases and J lost 5; bases outside the gene matches: 16. The CDR3 length is 17 residues. The germline gives CDR1 SGHKS, CDR2 YYEKEE (reference sequence). The CDR3 loop is CASRTGGAGPASETQYF. The CDR3 bases are TGTGCCAGCAGAACAGGGGGCGCGGGCCCCGCGTCTGAGACCCAGTACTTC.

This clonotype showed up just a few times. CDR3 region: CASSQFQQGAEAFF. The CDR3 bases are TGTGCCAGCAGCCAATTCCAACAGGGCGCTGAAGCTTTCTTT. V is TRBV4-2 and J is TRBJ1-1; D possibly corresponds to TRBD1 (6 bases). CDR3 length: 14 amino acids. Germline loops: CDR1 LGHNA, CDR2 YNFKEQ. The V end was cut by 2 bases, the J end by 6 bases, with 13 bases between.

This clonotype has a handful of counts. The J gene is TRBJ1-1, the V gene TRBV18; D unresolved. V was shortened by 3 bases and J by 1 base, with 9 bases between the two germline ends. Germline V gene lookup returns CDR1 KGHSH and CDR2 LQKENI. This CDR3 has 14 amino acids. The CDR3 loop is CASSPDAGNTEAFF. The CDR3 DNA is TGTGCCAGCTCACCGGATGCAGGGAACACTGAAGCTTTCTTT.

This chain connects TRBV15 to TRBJ2-6, with D unclear. The germline V gene has CDR1 LNHNV and CDR2 YYDKDF (reference sequence). The CDR3 spans 16 residues. Trimming removed 3 bases from V and 1 base from J, with 10 bases in between. CDR3 DNA sequence: TGTGCCACCAGCAGGGGCCATGGTTCTGGGGCCAACGTCCTGACTTTC. This sequence encodes CATSRGHGSGANVLTF.

This chain links TRBV18 with TRBJ1-1, with D possibly being TRBD1 (6 bases). Trimming took off 3 bases at V and 5 bases at J, with 13 bases between the two ends. CDR3 length equals 14 residues. The germline V gene has CDR1 KGHSH and CDR2 LQKENI. The DNA for the CDR3 is TGTGCCAGCTCACCTCAAGGGGGGATTACTGAAGCTTTCTTT. The encoded protein is CASSPQGGITEAFF.

CDR3 loop: CASSRPNSPLHF. In DNA, the CDR3 is TGTGCCAGCAGTCGCCCCAATTCACCCCTCCACTTT. The chain joins TRBV27 to TRBJ1-6; unclear D gene. The CDR3 is made up of 12 amino acids. Looked up from germline, CDR1 is MNHEY and CDR2 is SMNVEV (reference sequence). V was pared by 5 bases and J by 7 bases, with 6 bases between.

J is TRBJ2-6 and V is TRBV5-1, with D perhaps matching TRBD2 (5 bases). The CDR3 length is 16 residues. With 3 bases removed from V and 0 bases from J, the gap between germline ends came to 10 bases. Germline CDR1 SGHRS, CDR2 YFSETQ. The CDR3 DNA reads TGCGCCAGCAGCTGGGGAGTTTCCTCTGGGGCCAACGTCCTGACTTTC. Translated, it gives CASSWGVSSGANVLTF.

The chain carries TRBV5-1 and TRBJ2-7, with TRBD2 as a possible D gene (5 bases). The V gene lost 4 bases and the J gene lost 4 bases, with 15 bases spanning the gap. The CDR3 totals 14 residues. The germline CDR1 and CDR2 sequences are SGHRS and YFSETQ. The CDR3 DNA reads as TGCGCCAGCAGCATGCTAGCTGCAGCTTACGAGCAGTACTTC. Translating it yields CASSMLAAAYEQYF.